These 26 T cell receptor beta chains came from one sample sequenced in a study of CD8 T cells in Susac syndrome. An input of about 0.5 to 1 ug of RNA was subjected to reverse transcription using random hexamers. MiXCR, run by TCRdb on the immunoSEQ multiplex PCR reads, gives a single entry per CDR3 protein. The table lists about 240,000 distinct CDR3 sequences, 90% to 96% of them singletons. Sequencing used CD4+ T cells from PBMCs. The receptors shown here come from a human donor with Susac syndrome.

The V gene is TRBV5-4, the J gene TRBJ2-7; 8 bases line up with TRBD1. J was trimmed by 3 bases and V by 3 bases; bases with no gene match: 5. The CDR3 sequence is 14 residues long. Looked up from germline, CDR1 is SGHNT and CDR2 is YYREEE (reference sequence). The CDR3 nucleotides are TGTGCCAGCAGCTCACGACAGGGGCACTACGAGCAGTACTTC. It translates to CASSSRQGHYEQYF.

The V gene is TRBV6-2 or TRBV6-3, the J gene TRBJ1-2, with TRBD1 as a possible D gene (5 bases). Looked up from germline, CDR1 is MNHEY and CDR2 is SVGEGT. The germline V and J ends were trimmed by 6 bases and 4 bases, with 12 bases remaining between them. CDR3 length equals 13 residues. The CDR3 DNA sequence: TGTGCCAGCAGGACGGGACGGATCTATGGCTACACCTTC. It encodes CASRTGRIYGYTF.

V and J are TRBV28 and TRBJ2-7, with D perhaps TRBD2 (5 bases). The CDR3 length is 15 residues. CDR1 and CDR2 (germline): MDHEN, SYDVKM. Trimming shortened V by 7 bases and J by 5 bases, and 21 bases separated the two germline ends. The chain's CDR3 is CASNPHRGGPNEQYF. The CDR3 DNA reads TGTGCCAGCAACCCCCACCGAGGAGGTCCGAACGAGCAGTACTTC.

The chain recombines TRBV6-6 with TRBJ1-1; tentative D call: TRBD1 (6 bases). V lost 5 bases, J lost 0 bases, and 13 bases lay in between. The germline V gene encodes CDR1 MNHNY and CDR2 SVGAGI (reference sequence). CDR3 size: 15 residues. The CDR3 DNA follows: TGTGCCAGCAGTCGCTACAGGGAGATGAACACTGAAGCTTTCTTT. It specifies CASSRYREMNTEAFF.

The chain couples TRBV5-1 to TRBJ1-2; no clear D gene. Germline values: CDR1 SGHRS, CDR2 YFSETQ. The CDR3 is made up of 15 amino acids. Trimming cost V 1 base and J 8 bases, with 18 bases left between them. CDR3 region: CASSLQAARTEGYTF. The CDR3, as DNA: TGCGCCAGCAGCTTGCAGGCGGCGAGAACGGAGGGCTACACCTTC.

As to this clonotype: The junction and the germline gene differ at one end; a read error may be behind it. This chain joins TRBV7-7 and TRBJ2-7; the D gene is possibly TRBD1 (5 bases). The CDR3 length is 13 residues. Looked up from germline, CDR1 is SSHAT and CDR2 is FNYEAQ (reference sequence). The CDR3 loop is CASSLDTGTEQYF. CDR3 sequence (DNA): TGTGCTAGCAGCTTAGACACAGGTACTGAGCAGTACTTC. Based on the CDR3 plus reference TRBV7-7 and TRBJ2-7, the full variable domain is GAGVSQSPRYKVTKRGQDVTLRCDPISSHATLYWYQQALGQGPEFLTYFNYEAQPDKSGLPSDRFSAERPEGSISTLTIQRTEQRDSAMYRCASSLDTGTEQYFGPGTRLTVT.

This clonotype occurred a few times. The chain employs TRBV12-3 or TRBV12-4 and TRBJ2-7; 7 bases are a match to TRBD1. The CDR3 totals 14 residues. V lost 5 bases, J lost 1 base, and 5 bases stayed unmatched. The CDR3 reads CASSPRTGSYEQYF. Written as DNA, the CDR3 is TGTGCCAGCAGTCCGCGGACAGGATCCTACGAGCAGTACTTC.

The chain is built from TRBV14 and TRBJ2-1, with a possible D match to TRBD2 (6 bases). Germline CDR1 and CDR2: SGHDN and FVKESK. Deletions cut 6 bases from V and 3 bases from J, with 12 bases between. The CDR3 is 14 amino acids. The CDR3 here is CASRGLGIYNEQFF. The CDR3 nucleotides are TGTGCCAGCAGGGGACTGGGCATCTACAATGAGCAGTTCTTC. Full variable domain (missing parts from reference TRBV14 and TRBJ2-1): EAGVTQFPSHSVIEKGQTVTLRCDPISGHDNLYWYRRVMGKEIKFLLHFVKESKQDESGMPNNRFLAERTGGTYSTLKVQPAELEDSGVYFCASRGLGIYNEQFFGPGTRLTVL.

The rearrangement joins TRBV4-1 to TRBJ2-7; D may be TRBD2 (6 bases). V gave up 1 base and J gave up 1 base, with 14 bases separating them. The CDR3 spans 16 residues. The V gene's germline CDR1 is MGHRA and CDR2 YSYEKL. The CDR3 coding sequence is TGCGCCAGCAGCCAAGGGAATAGCGGTTGGTCCTACGAGCAGTACTTC. Its protein is CASSQGNSGWSYEQYF.

V usage is TRBV4-1 and J usage is TRBJ2-1; 12 bases align to TRBD2. The CDR3 is 18 residues long. The V gene's germline CDR1 is MGHRA and CDR2 YSYEKL. V was clipped by 3 bases and J by 2 bases; unmatched bases: 8. The chain's CDR3 is CASSQERLAGATYNEQFF. CDR3 sequence (DNA): TGCGCCAGCAGCCAGGAAAGACTAGCGGGAGCGACCTACAATGAGCAGTTCTTC.

The V call is TRBV29-1, the J call TRBJ2-5, with TRBD2 matching over 7 bases. There are 13 residues in the CDR3. CDR1 and CDR2 (germline): SQVTM, ANQGSEA. J was trimmed by 5 bases and V by 3 bases; bases with no gene match: 6. The CDR3, as DNA: TGCAGCGTTGACGGCGGGAGTCGGGAGACCCAGTACTTC. Its translation: CSVDGGSRETQYF.

The CDR3 is CSAQGLKGTETQYF. The CDR3 bases are TGCAGTGCCCAGGGTCTAAAGGGAACAGAGACCCAGTACTTC. The gene calls are TRBV20-1 and TRBJ2-5, with D possibly matching TRBD1 (5 bases). The V and J ends lost 6 bases and 4 bases respectively, with 18 bases between them. The CDR3 consists of 14 residues. Germline V CDR1 and CDR2: DFQATT, SNEGSKA (reference sequence).

This chain connects TRBV3-1 to TRBJ2-7; a weak D match, TRBD2 (7 bases). Between the trimmed V and J ends, which lost 0 bases and 2 bases, there was a span of 11 bases. There are 15 residues in the CDR3. Per germline, CDR1 LGHDT and CDR2 YNNKEL (reference sequence). Written as DNA, the CDR3 is TGTGCCAGCAGCCAAGATGGGAGGGGGACCTACGAGCAGTACTTC. The encoded protein is CASSQDGRGTYEQYF.

V usage is TRBV18 and J usage is TRBJ2-2; D might be TRBD2 (6 bases). V was shortened by 1 base and J by 2 bases, with 14 bases between the two germline ends. CDR1 is KGHSH, CDR2 LQKENI, per germline. The CDR3 totals 17 residues. CDR3 bases: TGTGCCAGCTCACCACAGGGGACGGGGACTAACACCGGGGAGCTGTTTTTT. Translated, it gives CASSPQGTGTNTGELFF.

J is TRBJ1-5 and V is TRBV9; D is ambiguous. Trimming removed 0 bases from V and 0 bases from J, with 4 bases in between. Germline values: CDR1 SGDLS, CDR2 YYNGEE. The CDR3 runs to 14 residues. As DNA, the CDR3 is TGTGCCAGCAGCGTAGGTGATAGCAATCAGCCCCAGCATTTT. Translated: CASSVGDSNQPQHF.

The chain uses TRBV5-1 and TRBJ1-1; D might be TRBD1 (5 bases). The V end was cut by 4 bases, the J end by 5 bases, with 12 bases between. This CDR3 comprises 13 residues. The V gene's germline CDR1 is SGHRS and CDR2 YFSETQ. CDR3 protein: CASSVTGRTEAFF. CDR3 DNA sequence: TGCGCCAGCAGCGTAACAGGACGAACTGAAGCTTTCTTT.

The rearrangement uses TRBV5-4 and TRBJ1-2; D possibly corresponds to TRBD1 (5 bases). This CDR3 has 18 amino acids. In germline, CDR1 is SGHNT, CDR2 YYREEE (reference sequence). V was cut by 0 bases and J by 7 bases, with 25 bases left in between. The CDR3 region has the DNA TGTGCCAGCAGCTTGGGCGGGACCCCTCTTACGGTCGGTTTTGGCTACACCTTC. It yields the protein CASSLGGTPLTVGFGYTF.

A single count supports this clonotype. The genes are TRBV18 and TRBJ1-1; the D is unclear. The CDR3 runs 13 residues. From germline, CDR1 is KGHSH and CDR2 LQKENI. Trimming left V 0 bases short and J 4 bases short, with 6 bases between. The DNA of the CDR3 is TGTGCCAGCTCACCACCGGGTGCCACTGAAGCTTTCTTT. This encodes CASSPPGATEAFF. Filled out from reference TRBV18 and TRBJ1-1, the complete variable domain reads NAGVMQNPRHLVRRRGQEARLRCSPMKGHSHVYWYRQLPEEGLKFMVYLQKENIIDESGMPKERFSAEFPKEGPSILRIQQVVRGDSAAYFCASSPPGATEAFFGQGTRLTVV.

The rearrangement joins TRBV24-1 to TRBJ2-1; possibly TRBD1 for D (6 bases). The CDR3 contains 15 residues. Per germline, CDR1 KGHDR and CDR2 SFDVKD. Trimming pared 3 bases from V and 7 bases from J, leaving 15 bases between. CDR3 protein: CATSDQTGNRNEQFF. Written as DNA, the CDR3 is TGTGCCACCAGTGATCAAACAGGGAATCGGAATGAGCAGTTCTTC.

The V gene is TRBV29-1, the J gene TRBJ1-1; D gene uncertain. The CDR3 is made up of 13 amino acids. With 8 bases removed from V and 2 bases from J, the gap between germline ends came to 15 bases. Germline V gene sequence: CDR1 SQVTM, CDR2 ANQGSEA. The CDR3 DNA sequence: TGCAGCTGGGCAAGTAGTGGAAACACTGAAGCTTTCTTT. Its translation: CSWASSGNTEAFF.

The chain links TRBV12-3 or TRBV12-4 to TRBJ1-1; TRBD1 matches at 7 bases. The J segment lost 0 bases and the V segment lost 5 bases, leaving 12 bases of the junction unmatched. This CDR3 is 17 amino acids long. The CDR3 DNA follows: TGTGCCAGCAGTGGGTCAGGGGGGGCAAGGATGAACACTGAAGCTTTCTTT. Protein product: CASSGSGGARMNTEAFF.

The chain uses TRBV29-1 and TRBJ1-2; TRBD1 matches at 7 bases. The CDR3 contains 14 residues. J was trimmed by 3 bases and V by 7 bases; bases with no gene match: 11. CDR1 is SQVTM, CDR2 ANQGSEA, per germline. This CDR3 reads CSAPFGQVDYGYTF. The CDR3 DNA is TGCAGCGCCCCTTTCGGACAGGTAGACTATGGCTACACCTTC.

The chain combines TRBV20-1 with TRBJ1-1; D perhaps matches TRBD1 (6 bases). The CDR3 consists of 14 residues. Trimming took off 0 bases at V and 6 bases at J, with 14 bases between the two ends. Germline CDR1 and CDR2: DFQATT and SNEGSKA (reference sequence). The CDR3 loop reads CSARDQGWQSEAFF. The CDR3 DNA reads TGCAGTGCTAGAGATCAGGGGTGGCAATCTGAAGCTTTCTTT.

The V call is TRBV6-5, the J call TRBJ2-5, with a possible D match to TRBD2 (6 bases). The CDR3 totals 12 residues. Germline-derived CDR1 and CDR2 are MNHEY and SVGAGI. V shed 6 bases and J shed 5 bases, with 10 bases lying between them. The CDR3 bases are TGTGCCAGCAGGCCGACTAGTGAGACCCAGTACTTC. Protein sequence: CASRPTSETQYF.

The gene calls are TRBV12-5 and TRBJ2-1, with D perhaps TRBD2 (5 bases). The CDR3 is made up of 12 amino acids. The V gene's germline CDR1 is LGHNT and CDR2 FRNRAP. Trimming pared 2 bases from V and 7 bases from J, leaving 6 bases between. The CDR3 DNA reads TGTGCTAGTGGTTTGACTAGTAATGAGCAGTTCTTC. Encoded protein: CASGLTSNEQFF.

The chain has TRBV29-1 and TRBJ2-7; 13 bases are a match to TRBD2. The CDR3 consists of 14 residues. Germline V gives CDR1 SQVTM, CDR2 ANQGSEA. The trim removed 7 bases at V and 4 bases at J, leaving 7 bases unmatched. The CDR3, as DNA: TGCAGCGCCCTGGGACTAGCGGGAAAATACGAGCAGTACTTC. Its translation: CSALGLAGKYEQYF.